The 26 T cell receptor beta chains below all came from one sample that was sequenced in a study of cytotoxic CD8 clonotypes in ibrutinib-treated CLL. Generated by immunoSEQ multiplex PCR, the TCRdb table keeps only in-frame clones and is missing some. The sample carries 27,000 or so clones, around 85% recorded once. The sample here was PBMCs, taken after 24 months of ibrutinib treatment. These receptors came from a human donor with chronic lymphocytic leukemia.

The CDR3 sequence: CASSLRSLGGAPFQETQYF. The CDR3, as DNA: TGCGCCAGCAGCTTGAGGAGTTTGGGGGGCGCCCCGTTCCAAGAGACCCAGTACTTC. The genes are TRBV5-1 and TRBJ2-5; D may be TRBD1 or TRBD2 (6 bases each). The germline CDR1 and CDR2 sequences are SGHRS and YFSETQ. This CDR3 spans 19 amino acids. V shed 1 base and J shed 1 base, with 23 bases lying between them. Based on the CDR3 plus reference TRBV5-1 and TRBJ2-5, the full variable domain is KAGVTQTPRYLIKTRGQQVTLSCSPISGHRSVSWYQQTPGQGLQFLFEYFSETQRNKGNFPGRFSGRQFSNSRSEMNVSTLELGDSALYLCASSLRSLGGAPFQETQYFGPGTRLLVL.

The CDR3 DNA is TGCGCCAGCAGCACCCGGACTAGCGGGGGGACTACTGCCTACGAGCAGTACTTC. Encoded protein: CASSTRTSGGTTAYEQYF. The J gene is TRBJ2-7, the V gene TRBV4-1; 14 bases align to TRBD2. Germline V gene data show CDR1 as MGHRA and CDR2 as YSYEKL. CDR3 length: 18 residues. The trim removed 5 bases at V and 2 bases at J, leaving 11 bases unmatched.

This chain connects TRBV11-1 to TRBJ2-7, with D perhaps given as TRBD1 or TRBD2 (6 bases each). The CDR3 has 15 amino acids. Germline assignment: CDR1 SGHAT and CDR2 FQDESV (reference sequence). Trimming stripped 4 bases from V and 4 bases from J, with 17 bases between. CDR3 DNA: TGTGCCAGCAGCTCCGTCGGGGGCGGGGTTTACGAGCAGTACTTC. This gives the protein CASSSVGGGVYEQYF. Combining the CDR3 with reference TRBV11-1 and TRBJ2-7 gives the whole variable domain EAEVAQSPRYKITEKSQAVAFWCDPISGHATLYWYRQILGQGPELLVQFQDESVVDDSQLPKDRFSAERLKGVDSTLKIQPAELGDSAMYLCASSSVGGGVYEQYFGPGTRLTVT.

This clone showed up just once. The chain is built from TRBV18 and TRBJ2-7, with 7 bases that match TRBD2. Germline assignment: CDR1 KGHSH and CDR2 LQKENI. Unmatched junction bases numbered 9, after V lost 3 bases and J lost 4 bases. This CDR3 spans 15 amino acids. The CDR3 DNA reads TGTGCCAGCTCACCTCCTGGACTAGAACTGTACGAGCAGTACTTC. Translating it yields CASSPPGLELYEQYF.

The genes are TRBV28 and TRBJ1-5; D gene unclear. Germline V gene data show CDR1 as MDHEN and CDR2 as SYDVKM. Trimming stripped 3 bases from V and 0 bases from J, with 9 bases between. The CDR3 totals 15 residues. CDR3 sequence (DNA): TGTGCCAGCAGTTTTTGGACTTATAGCAATCAGCCCCAGCATTTT. Protein: CASSFWTYSNQPQHF.

The J gene is TRBJ1-5, the V gene TRBV6-1, with 8 bases lining up with TRBD1. V lost 3 bases and J lost 6; bases outside the gene matches: 4. The germline V gene has CDR1 MNHNS and CDR2 SASEGT. The CDR3 is 14 residues long. The CDR3 spells CASSEFTGGQPQHF. For the CDR3, the DNA is TGTGCCAGCAGTGAGTTTACAGGGGGTCAGCCCCAGCATTTT.

This chain joins TRBV5-4 and TRBJ2-3; D unclear. Trimming removed 7 bases at V and 1 base at J, with 10 bases between. The germline V gene has CDR1 SGHNT and CDR2 YYREEE (reference sequence). This CDR3 comprises 13 residues. The CDR3 loop reads CASSRSGTDTQYF. DNA of the CDR3: TGTGCCAGCTCGAGGTCCGGCACAGATACGCAGTATTTT.

This rearrangement joins TRBV5-1 to TRBJ2-3; D may match TRBD1 or TRBD2 (6 bases each). The CDR3 has 15 residues. From germline, CDR1 is SGHRS and CDR2 YFSETQ. The V end was cut by 6 bases, the J end by 1 base, with 15 bases between. The CDR3 bases are TGCGCCAGCACCTCTCGGGGGCCCGGCACAGATACGCAGTATTTT. It codes for CASTSRGPGTDTQYF.

Notes on this clone: At one end the junction does not follow the germline gene, possibly because of a read error. The V and J genes are TRBV7-7 and TRBJ2-5; 8 bases agree with TRBD2. This CDR3 region has 15 residues. The germline gives CDR1 SSHAT, CDR2 FNYEAQ (reference sequence). CDR3 sequence (DNA): TGTGCTAGCAGCCCTCCGACTAGCGAGCAAGAGACCCAGTACTTC. Protein product: CASSPPTSEQETQYF.

This sequence joins TRBV6-1 and TRBJ2-7; D ambiguous. V was shortened by 5 bases and J by 4 bases, with 6 bases between the two germline ends. CDR3 length: 11 residues. Germline loops: CDR1 MNHNS, CDR2 SASEGT. The CDR3 region has the DNA TGTGCCAGCAGTTCTAAGTACGAGCAGTACTTC. Encoded protein: CASSSKYEQYF.

The chain combines TRBV5-4 with TRBJ2-5; D is unresolved. Germline V lookup: CDR1 SGHNT, CDR2 YYREEE (reference sequence). The CDR3 is 13 amino acids. Trimming left V 1 base short and J 5 bases short, with 9 bases between. DNA for the CDR3: TGTGCCAGCAGCTTGCAAGGATCGGAGACCCAGTACTTC. Residues: CASSLQGSETQYF.

V and J are TRBV25-1 and TRBJ2-7; 15 positions match TRBD2. There are 18 residues in the CDR3. Germline V lookup: CDR1 MGHDK, CDR2 SYGVNS. Trimming removed 4 bases from V and 1 base from J; junction bases left unmatched: 8. CDR3 nucleotides: TGTGCCAGCAGTGGATACAACGGACTAGCGGGGGGGTCCTACGAGCAGTACTTC. This gives the protein CASSGYNGLAGGSYEQYF.

This chain connects TRBV15 to TRBJ1-6; D might be TRBD1 (5 bases). V lost 0 bases and J 7 bases, leaving 13 bases between the germline ends. This CDR3 spans 16 amino acids. CDR1 and CDR2 from the germline V gene are LNHNV and YYDKDF (reference sequence). CDR3 nucleotides: TGTGCCACCAGCAGAGACCGGACAACTGTCAATTCACCCCTCCACTTT. This translates into CATSRDRTTVNSPLHF.

The V gene is TRBV9, the J gene TRBJ1-2; D unresolved. Trimming took 0 bases from V and 5 from J, leaving 17 bases between them. Germline CDR1 SGDLS, CDR2 YYNGEE. The CDR3 contains 16 residues. The CDR3 DNA reads TGTGCCAGCAGCGTAGCTTCCGTGTCGGGCACGTATGGCTACACCTTC. Its protein product is CASSVASVSGTYGYTF.

This clone was counted once. The CDR3 bases are TGCGCCAGCAGCCAAGCTGGGAGGGACCCCTACGAGCAGTACTTC. Translating gives CASSQAGRDPYEQYF. The genes are TRBV4-1 and TRBJ2-7; TRBD2 matches 7 bases. This CDR3 contains 15 residues. Germline V gives CDR1 MGHRA, CDR2 YSYEKL. J lost 2 bases, V lost 1 base, and 5 bases had no gene match.

This chain connects TRBV30 to TRBJ2-3; 9 nucleotides agree with TRBD1. The V gene end was trimmed by 5 bases and the J gene end by 3 bases; junction bases not matched to a gene: 9. Germline-derived CDR1 and CDR2 are GTSNPN and SVGIG (reference sequence). CDR3 size: 15 residues. CDR3 in DNA: TGTGCCTGGGCTAGGGGACAGGGTGTTACAGATACGCAGTATTTT. It specifies CAWARGQGVTDTQYF. The whole variable domain, remainder taken from reference TRBV30 and TRBJ2-3, is SQTIHQWPATLVQPVGSPLSLECTVEGTSNPNLYWYRQAAGRGLQLLFYSVGIGQISSEVPQNLSASRPQDRQFILSSKKLLLSDSGFYLCAWARGQGVTDTQYFGPGTRLTVL.

V and J are TRBV19 and TRBJ2-4; TRBD2 matches 8 bases. This CDR3 is 19 amino acids long. Germline V lookup: CDR1 LNHDA, CDR2 SQIVND (reference sequence). V shed 8 bases, J shed 0 bases, and the junction held 18 bases outside the gene matches. Here the CDR3 reads CASGSSGSGGNIAKNIQYF. CDR3 nucleotide sequence: TGTGCCAGTGGTAGCTCGGGAAGCGGGGGAAACATAGCCAAAAACATTCAGTACTTC.

J is TRBJ2-7 and V is TRBV6-1; possibly TRBD1 or TRBD2 for D (6 bases each). This CDR3 spans 15 amino acids. Trimming shortened V by 6 bases and J by 2 bases, and 17 bases separated the two germline ends. CDR1 and CDR2 (germline): MNHNS, SASEGT. CDR3 region: CASSPGGGIPYEQYF. The DNA for the CDR3 is TGTGCCAGCAGCCCCGGGGGCGGGATACCCTACGAGCAGTACTTC.

This chain uses TRBV2 with TRBJ1-5, with a weak D call TRBD1 (6 bases). CDR1 SNHLY and CDR2 FYNNEI come from the germline V gene. Trimming removed 6 bases from V and 0 bases from J, with 12 bases in between. CDR3 length equals 15 residues. The CDR3 reads CASSAGQISNQPQHF. For the CDR3, the DNA is TGTGCCAGCAGCGCAGGACAGATTAGCAATCAGCCCCAGCATTTT. Drawing the rest from reference TRBV2 and TRBJ1-5, the complete variable domain is EPEVTQTPSHQVTQMGQEVILRCVPISNHLYFYWYRQILGQKVEFLVSFYNNEISEKSEIFDDQFSVERPDGSNFTLKIRSTKLEDSAMYFCASSAGQISNQPQHFGDGTRLSIL.

V gene TRBV4-1 combines with J gene TRBJ2-2; TRBD2 matches 7 bases. CDR1 is MGHRA and CDR2 is YSYEKL in the germline V gene. The CDR3 is 16 amino acids. V was pared by 4 bases and J by 5 bases, with 10 bases of the junction left unmatched. The CDR3 sequence is CASSPPRDGRTGELFF. The CDR3 DNA reads as TGCGCCAGCAGCCCACCCCGGGACGGGAGGACCGGGGAGCTGTTTTTT.

The rearrangement joins TRBV18 to TRBJ2-5; TRBD1 agrees at 7 bases. The J segment lost 0 bases and the V segment lost 2 bases, leaving 3 bases of the junction unmatched. The V gene's germline CDR1 is KGHSH and CDR2 LQKENI. The CDR3 extends over 15 amino acids. CDR3 amino acids: CASSPEGQHQETQYF. The CDR3 DNA reads TGTGCCAGCTCACCAGAGGGACAGCACCAAGAGACCCAGTACTTC.

This clone came up a few times. V and J are TRBV2 and TRBJ1-5; the D is unclear. Germline-derived CDR1 and CDR2 are SNHLY and FYNNEI. V was clipped by 4 bases and J by 4 bases, with 14 bases between them. This CDR3 region has 15 residues. Written as DNA, the CDR3 is TGTGCCAGCAGTGTGGACGGTTTTTGGAATCAGCCCCAGCATTTT. As protein: CASSVDGFWNQPQHF.

This sequence joins TRBV11-2 and TRBJ2-1; TRBD1 might be the D (5 bases). Germline CDR1 is SGHAT and CDR2 is FQNNGV. Trimming removed 0 bases from V and 0 bases from J, with 6 bases in between. The CDR3 is 15 amino acids. The CDR3 sequence is CASSLDRVSYNEQFF. Written as DNA, the CDR3 is TGTGCCAGCAGCTTAGACAGGGTCTCCTACAATGAGCAGTTCTTC.

The chain uses TRBV6-5 and TRBJ2-5; 11 bases agree with TRBD1. Trimming took 2 bases from V and 4 from J; bases not matched to a gene: 6. CDR1 MNHEY and CDR2 SVGAGI come from the germline V gene. CDR3 length: 16 residues. In nucleotides, the CDR3 is TGTGCCAGCAGTTACCGGGACAGGGGGTTTCGAGAGACCCAGTACTTC. Protein sequence: CASSYRDRGFRETQYF.

This chain joins TRBV7-8 and TRBJ2-5, with 9 positions matching TRBD1. The germline gives CDR1 SGHVS, CDR2 FQNEAQ. Germline trimming cut 5 bases from V and 2 bases from J; bases unmatched to any gene: 9. The CDR3 consists of 16 residues. The CDR3 nucleotides are TGTGCCAGCAGCCCATACGGGACAGGGAGGCAAGAGACCCAGTACTTC. This encodes CASSPYGTGRQETQYF.

CDR3 residues: CASSYSTDPQPQHF. The DNA for the CDR3 is TGTGCCAGCAGTTACTCGACAGATCCCCAGCCCCAGCATTTT. The V and J genes are TRBV6-5 and TRBJ1-5; D might be TRBD1 (5 bases). This CDR3 is 14 amino acids long. Germline-derived CDR1 and CDR2 are MNHEY and SVGAGI. V lost 0 bases to trimming and J lost 7 bases, with 10 bases between them.